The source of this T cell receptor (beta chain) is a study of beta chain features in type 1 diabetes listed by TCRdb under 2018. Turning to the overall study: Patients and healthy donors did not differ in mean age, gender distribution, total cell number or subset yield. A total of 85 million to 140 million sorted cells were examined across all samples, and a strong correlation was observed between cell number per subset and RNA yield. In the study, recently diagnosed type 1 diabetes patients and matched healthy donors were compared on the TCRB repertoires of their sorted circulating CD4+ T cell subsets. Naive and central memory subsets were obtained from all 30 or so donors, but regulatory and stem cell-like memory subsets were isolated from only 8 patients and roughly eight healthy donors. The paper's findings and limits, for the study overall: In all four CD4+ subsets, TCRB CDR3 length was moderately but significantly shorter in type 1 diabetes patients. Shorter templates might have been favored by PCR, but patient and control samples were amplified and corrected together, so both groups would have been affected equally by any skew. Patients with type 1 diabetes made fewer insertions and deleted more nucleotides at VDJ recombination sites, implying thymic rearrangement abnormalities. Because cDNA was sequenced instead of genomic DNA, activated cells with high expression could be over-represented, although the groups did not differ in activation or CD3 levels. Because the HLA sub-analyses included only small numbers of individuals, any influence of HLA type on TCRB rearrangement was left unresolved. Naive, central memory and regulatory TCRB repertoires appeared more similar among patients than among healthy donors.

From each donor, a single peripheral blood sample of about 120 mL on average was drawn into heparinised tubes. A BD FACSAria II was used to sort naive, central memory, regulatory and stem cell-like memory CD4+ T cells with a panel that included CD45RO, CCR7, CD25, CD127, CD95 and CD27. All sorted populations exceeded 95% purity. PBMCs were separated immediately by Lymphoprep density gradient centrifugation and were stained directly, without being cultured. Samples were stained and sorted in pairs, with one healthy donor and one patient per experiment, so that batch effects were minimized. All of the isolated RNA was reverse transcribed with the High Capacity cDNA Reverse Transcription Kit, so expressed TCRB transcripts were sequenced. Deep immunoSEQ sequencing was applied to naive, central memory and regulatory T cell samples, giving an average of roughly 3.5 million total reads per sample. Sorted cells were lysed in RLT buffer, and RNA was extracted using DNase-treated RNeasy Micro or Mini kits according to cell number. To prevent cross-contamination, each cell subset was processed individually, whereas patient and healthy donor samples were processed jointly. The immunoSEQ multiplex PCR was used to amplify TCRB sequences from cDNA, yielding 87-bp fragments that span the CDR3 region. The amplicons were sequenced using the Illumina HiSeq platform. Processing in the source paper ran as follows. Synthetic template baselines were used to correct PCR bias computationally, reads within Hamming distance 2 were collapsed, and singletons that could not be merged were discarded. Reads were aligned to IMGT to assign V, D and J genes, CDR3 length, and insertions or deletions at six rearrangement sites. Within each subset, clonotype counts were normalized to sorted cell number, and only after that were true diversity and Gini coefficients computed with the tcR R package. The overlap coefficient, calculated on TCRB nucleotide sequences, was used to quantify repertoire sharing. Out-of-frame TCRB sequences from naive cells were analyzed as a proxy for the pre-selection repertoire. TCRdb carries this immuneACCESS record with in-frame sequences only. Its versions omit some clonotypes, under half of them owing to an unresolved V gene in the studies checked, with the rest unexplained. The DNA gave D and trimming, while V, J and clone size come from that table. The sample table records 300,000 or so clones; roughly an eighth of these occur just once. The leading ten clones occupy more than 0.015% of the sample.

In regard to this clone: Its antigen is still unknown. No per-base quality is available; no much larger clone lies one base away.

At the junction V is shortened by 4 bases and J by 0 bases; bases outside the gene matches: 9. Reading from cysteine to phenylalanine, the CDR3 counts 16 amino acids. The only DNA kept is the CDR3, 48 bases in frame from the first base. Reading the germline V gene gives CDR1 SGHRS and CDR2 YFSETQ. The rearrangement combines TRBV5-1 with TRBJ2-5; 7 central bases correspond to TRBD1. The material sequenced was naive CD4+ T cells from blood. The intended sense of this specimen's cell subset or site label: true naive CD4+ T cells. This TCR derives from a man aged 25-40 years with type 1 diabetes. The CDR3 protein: CASSQGWTGDQETQYF. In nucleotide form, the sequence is TGCGCCAGCAGCCAAGGATGGACAGGAGACCAAGAGACCCAGTACTTC. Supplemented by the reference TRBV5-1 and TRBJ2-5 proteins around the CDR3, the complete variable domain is KAGVTQTPRYLIKTRGQQVTLSCSPISGHRSVSWYQQTPGQGLQFLFEYFSETQRNKGNFPGRFSGRQFSNSRSEMNVSTLELGDSALYLCASSQGWTGDQETQYFGPGTRLLVL.